One T cell receptor beta chain is described in this entry. The clone's antigen remains unknown. Base qualities were left out, and no much larger clone turns up one base away. This entry comes from a study of cytomegalovirus exposure and HLA in healthy donors (dated by TCRdb to the late 2010s). About the investigation overall: An earlier analysis of approximately 640 of the donors reported 250 to 300 Gb of sequence data and roughly 110 million unique TCR beta sequences from 150 million to 200 million T cells. An early release that covered about 640 HLA-typed donors contained approximately 300 gigabases of sequencing data and tens of millions of unique TCR sequences. Across around 400 genotyped donors of the cohort, an average of approximately 240,000 unique TCR beta nucleotide sequences per donor were sequenced, and roughly a sixth of those sequences were non-productive. To decide whether each TCR beta V gene segment behaved as functional or pseudogenic, an earlier analysis of several hundred of the donors relied on high-throughput TCR beta sequencing. Donor age, sex, ethnicity and CMV serostatus were collected together with the repertoire data. Using immunosequencing, the study profiled T cell repertoires from around 670 subjects and related those repertoires to cytomegalovirus serostatus. Rather than drawing on any new phenotypic data, the later analysis identified candidate immune exposures from TCR beta sequences and the way those sequences occurred across donors. Class I and class II HLA loci were covered by the typing at four-digit resolution. Besides the first cohort of 500 to 700 subjects, a separate validation cohort made up of 120 different subjects was used. Typing coverage varied by locus: roughly 620-640 donors for A, B, C, DRB1 and DQB1; 500 to 550 for DQA1; around 570 for DPA1; approximately 470 for DPB1. In a later analysis, previously published TCR beta repertoires from several hundred donors were re-analyzed and high-resolution HLA genotyping was added so that TCR occurrence patterns could be studied. Of the approximately 400 genotyped donors, about 84% fell in the genetic ancestry cluster associated with self-reported Caucasian donors. The study aimed to test whether signatures of past pathogen exposure could be identified by cataloging public T cell receptors. All discovery cohort repertoires had been generated on a single sequencing platform. The study combined high-throughput TCR immunosequencing, statistical association of individual TCRs with disease status, and machine learning to predict cytomegalovirus infection status. In a later genetic analysis, genome-wide SNP genotypes for about 65% of the roughly 670 donors were used, and that subset was treated as a discovery cohort. Roughly 5 DR-DQ haplotypes were handled as single units for association and clustering because linkage in the cohort was strong.

The cohort consisted of 600 to 700 healthy bone marrow donors. Cohort members were all nominally healthy when sampled, although unrecorded immune exposures were likely present. The donor was CMV seropositive and belonged to the group of 250 to 300 seropositive cohort members. Every donor gave a peripheral blood sample, and the peripheral blood mononuclear cells from that sample were used for TCR beta sequencing. The Qiagen DNeasy Blood Extraction Kit was used to extract genomic DNA from the blood cell samples. The receptor library was made with the immunoSEQ multiplex PCR assay. For the multiplex PCR, a mixture combining 60 forward primers for TCR Vbeta segments and 13 reverse primers for TCR Jbeta segments was used. The CDR3 region of rearranged TCR beta genes was amplified from genomic DNA by a multiplex PCR assay. Amplified TCR beta libraries were sequenced as 87-base-pair reads on the Illumina HiSeq System. The authors' analysis ran thus. Across the 600 to 700 repertoires, a later analysis counted roughly 84 million unique TCR beta chains, approximately 10 million of which were shared by at least two donors. To remove PCR and sequencing errors, raw reads were error-corrected and collapsed into unique sequences using a nearest-neighbor algorithm that merged closely related sequences. To assign V, D and J gene segments, CDR3 sequences were aligned to IMGT reference sequences. For a sequence to be retained, at least a six-nucleotide match to both a V gene segment and a J gene segment was required. Rearrangements were called productive when the CDR3 lacked stop codons and stayed in frame with V and J; all others were non-productive. CDR3 was defined according to IMGT convention as the region running from the second conserved V-encoded cysteine to the conserved J-encoded phenylalanine. The earlier analysis of 500 to 750 of the donors excluded any sequence lacking an unambiguous match to a single V gene segment. In an earlier analysis of 587 of the donors, V segments were called functional above 56.7% productive rearrangements and were called segregating when the between-donor standard deviation exceeded 5%. A statistical classification framework was developed to diagnose cytomegalovirus status using the catalog of TCR beta chain sequences. In a later analysis, TCR nucleotide sequences were compared against IMGT/GENE-DB human TR gene sequences so that V and J genes could be assigned. The TCRdist pipeline was used in a later analysis to assign CDR3 sequences and most-parsimonious VDJ recombination scenarios. In a later analysis, each TCR beta chain was defined by its CDR3 amino acid sequence together with its V-gene family, and reads lacking a unique V-gene family were excluded. To address suspected cross-contamination and a sequencing artifact, a later analysis removed roughly 580 highly shared, low-generation-probability nucleotide sequences. A later analysis calculated a clonal expansion index for each public chain from normalized within-repertoire ranks of inferred template counts. Generation probabilities in a later analysis came from a VDJ recombination model fitted to out-of-frame rearrangements, and those results were checked against IGoR. In a later analysis, TCR-TCR, TCR-HLA and TCR-CMV co-occurrence was scored with hypergeometric tests, and a repertoire-size bias correction was applied to TCR pairs. In a later analysis, false discovery rates were estimated by permuting HLA or CMV assignments 20 times. A later analysis grouped co-occurring TCRs with DBSCAN, adding TCRdist sequence similarity when clustering within HLA-allele-positive subsets. Co-occurrence clustering excluded repertoires with fewer than 30,000 or more than 120,000 public chains, plus five with anomalous nucleotide sharing. This is the immuneACCESS table as TCRdb keeps it, with only in-frame sequences that have V and J called. A part of the clones is gone; compared with another copy, unresolved V genes explain less than half, and the rest is unexplained. V and J calls plus clone size are reproduced from that table; the DNA served to infer D and trimming. The sample contains about 150,000 clones, less than 80% of them found a single time. The leading ten clones occupy less than 5% of the sample.

What the research found in general, with its limitations: According to a later analysis, most CMV-associated TCR beta chains appeared to be HLA-restricted, and the HLA associations seemed to be driven largely by CMV exposure. Cytomegalovirus status was reported to be diagnosed by the classifier with high specificity and sensitivity in both the original and validation cohorts. Most TCR sequences were seen in very few donors, while some public TCRs were found in many individuals. Because HLA typing was unavailable for some donors at each locus, only the typed subset was used in association tests. In an earlier analysis of several hundred of the donors, most TCR beta V segments were observed in productive rearrangements about 87% or about 30% of the time, broadly matching IMGT annotations. For the cohort, immune exposure information was limited to CMV serostatus. The earlier analysis of 450 to 700 of the donors excluded fewer than 20 rarely observed V segments, including chromosome 9 orphons, because counts were too low. According to a later analysis, parvovirus B19, influenza, CMV and Epstein-Barr virus appeared linked to several top co-occurrence clusters. In a later analysis, HLA-associated TCR beta chains showed more clonal expansion and lower generation probabilities than non-associated chains that were equally common. This cohort had only TCR beta chains sequenced, and the lack of alpha or paired-chain data limited which features could be detected. Compared with the roughly 600-donor mean, donors in an Asian-associated ancestry cluster had fewer N-insertions in productive TCRs, according to a later genetic analysis. At a false discovery rate of 0.05, a later analysis linked roughly 17,000 TCR beta sequences to specific HLA alleles. Strong co-occurrence of HLA alleles, especially DR and DQ, made assigning TCR associations to individual alleles difficult. V-gene and J-gene trimming of TCR beta chains was associated with a missense DCLRE1C variant in a later genetic analysis, and the association was replicated in an independent cohort. The authors suggested that the approach could potentially be generalized to other disease states and immunological phenotypes. Linkage disequilibrium might explain the correlated functional status among segregating V segments, but an unknown experimental factor could not be excluded. In the study, about 150 TCR beta chains were listed as associated with cytomegalovirus. A group of highly shared sequence variants was considered likely to be a technical artifact of the sequencing pipeline. According to a later analysis, TCR association rates differed among HLA loci, with DRB1 alleles showing the most associated TCRs and HLA-C alleles showing the fewest. A further reported finding was that TCR beta sequences accurately predicted the HLA-A and HLA-B alleles for most subjects in the first cohort. Roughly uniform sequencing depth across donors was assumed in presence/absence analyses, although this assumption may not hold. A few of the identified cytomegalovirus-associated TCR beta chains were confirmed in vitro to be specific for cytomegalovirus antigens.

Material for sequencing was PBMCs. This receptor was identified in a man in his forties or fifties in good health and CMV-seropositive.

The nucleotide sequence is TGTGCCAGCAGCCACCCACTTTCCGGGGGGAATGAAAAACTGTTTTTT. The resulting protein is CASSHPLSGGNEKLFF. The chain couples TRBV14 to TRBJ1-4; D gene: possibly TRBD1, on 5 matching bases. A distance of 16 bases separates the germline ends of V and J, which lose 3 bases and 5 bases respectively. CDR1 and CDR2 (SGHDN, FVKESK) derive from the germline V gene. The CDR3 numbers 16 residues from cysteine through phenylalanine. Here the CDR3 DNA is all that survives: 48 bases in frame from base 1.